The entry below gives a single T cell receptor (beta chain) sequence along with its context. This sample is part of a study of blood T cell repertoires in COVID-19. The CDR3 length is 16 residues. Looked up from germline, CDR1 is LGHNA and CDR2 is YNFKEQ. V lost 1 base, J lost 3 bases, and 13 bases lay in between. Repertoires were generated with immunoSEQ multiplex PCR, while TCRdb's copy carries only in-frame clones and drops some. The sample has roughly 190,000 clones; about four fifths are singletons. The sequence was collected from a woman aged 40-49 years with COVID-19, enrolled during active disease. The genes are TRBV4-2 and TRBJ1-3; D is unclear. Sequenced material: peripheral blood. The CDR3 nucleotides read TGTGCCAGCAGCCAAGGGAGTCTCTCCTTTGGAAACACCATATATTTT. Translated: CASSQGSLSFGNTIYF.